The T cell receptor beta chain under discussion was sequenced for a study of cytomegalovirus exposure and HLA in healthy donors (dated by TCRdb to about 2017). General notes on the study: In an earlier analysis of fewer than 750 of the donors, about 270 Gb of sequence data and 90 million to 130 million unique TCR beta sequences from 150 million to 200 million T cells were reported. An early release that covered approximately 600 HLA-typed donors contained around 330 gigabases of sequencing data and 85 million to 100 million unique TCR sequences. The number of typed donors differed by locus: about 629-640 for A, B, C, DRB1 and DQB1; 500 to 550 for DQA1; about 600 for DPA1; and about 470 for DPB1. Using immunosequencing, the study profiled T cell repertoires from around 680 subjects and related those repertoires to cytomegalovirus serostatus. In the later analysis, no new phenotypic data were used to find candidate immune exposures; instead, reliance was placed on TCR beta sequences and their occurrence across donors. In addition to the first cohort of roughly 670 subjects, a separate validation cohort of around 110 different subjects was used. HLA typing included class I and class II loci at four-digit resolution. In a later analysis, previously published TCR beta repertoires from roughly 710 donors were re-analyzed and high-resolution HLA genotyping was added so that TCR occurrence patterns could be studied. The study aimed to test whether signatures of past pathogen exposure could be identified by cataloging public T cell receptors. To decide whether each TCR beta V gene segment behaved as functional or pseudogenic, an earlier analysis of some 600 of the donors relied on high-throughput TCR beta sequencing. To predict cytomegalovirus infection status, the study combined high-throughput TCR immunosequencing, statistical association of individual TCRs with disease status, and machine learning. Every repertoire in the discovery cohort had been generated on one and the same sequencing platform. A later genetic analysis used genome-wide SNP genotypes for about 65% of the 666 donors, treating that subset as a discovery cohort. On average, around 230,000 unique TCR beta nucleotide sequences were sequenced per donor among 300 to 500 genotyped donors of the cohort, with about 17% of those sequences being non-productive. Among the roughly 400 genotyped donors, around 81% belonged to the genetic ancestry cluster associated with self-reported Caucasian donors. Several DR-DQ haplotypes were treated as single units for association and clustering because of strong linkage in the cohort. Donor age, sex, ethnicity and CMV serostatus were compiled alongside the repertoire data.

The cohort was made up of 500 to 800 healthy bone marrow donors. All cohort members were sampled while nominally healthy, although unrecorded immune exposures were likely present. The donor was CMV seropositive and belonged to the group of about 290 seropositive cohort members. Every donor gave a peripheral blood sample, and the peripheral blood mononuclear cells from that sample were used for TCR beta sequencing. Genomic DNA extraction from the blood cell samples was performed with the Qiagen DNeasy Blood Extraction Kit. Library preparation employed the immunoSEQ multiplex PCR assay. A mixture of 60 forward primers for TCR Vbeta segments and 13 reverse primers for TCR Jbeta segments was used in the multiplex PCR. The CDR3 region of rearranged TCR beta genes was amplified from genomic DNA by a multiplex PCR assay. The amplified TCR beta libraries were sequenced on the Illumina HiSeq System as 87-base-pair reads. The study's own analysis went as follows. Across the 500 to 750 repertoires, a later analysis counted some 80 million unique TCR beta chains, roughly 11 million of which were shared by at least two donors. Raw reads were error-corrected and collapsed into unique sequences with a nearest-neighbor algorithm that merged closely related sequences to remove PCR and sequencing errors. CDR3 sequences were aligned to IMGT reference sequences to assign V, D and J gene segments. For a sequence to be retained, a match of at least six nucleotides was required to both a V gene segment and a J gene segment. A rearrangement was called productive if the CDR3 had no stop codons and remained in frame with V and J, and every other rearrangement was called non-productive. CDR3 was defined by IMGT convention, running from the second conserved V-encoded cysteine to the conserved J-encoded phenylalanine. The earlier analysis of 500 to 600 of the donors excluded sequences that lacked an unambiguous match to a single V gene segment. In an earlier analysis of a few hundred of the donors, a V segment was called functional when productive rearrangements were above 56.7%, and segregating when the standard deviation between donors exceeded 5%. To diagnose cytomegalovirus status from the catalog of TCR beta chain sequences, a statistical classification framework was built. In a later analysis, TCR nucleotide sequences were compared against IMGT/GENE-DB human TR gene sequences so that V and J genes could be assigned. A later analysis assigned CDR3 sequences and most-parsimonious VDJ recombination scenarios with the TCRdist pipeline. In a later analysis, every TCR beta chain was defined by the combination of its CDR3 amino acid sequence and its V-gene family, and reads without a unique V-gene family were dropped. As a way to deal with suspected cross-contamination and a sequencing artifact, a later analysis dropped hundreds of nucleotide sequences that were highly shared and had low generation probability. In a later analysis, a clonal expansion index was calculated for each public chain from normalized within-repertoire ranks of inferred template counts. A later analysis computed generation probabilities with a VDJ recombination model fitted to out-of-frame rearrangements, and checked the results against IGoR. A later analysis scored TCR-TCR, TCR-HLA and TCR-CMV co-occurrence with hypergeometric tests, applying a repertoire-size bias correction to TCR pairs. To estimate false discovery rates, a later analysis permuted the HLA or CMV assignments 20 times. A later analysis grouped co-occurring TCRs with DBSCAN, adding TCRdist sequence similarity when clustering within HLA-allele-positive subsets. Co-occurrence clustering excluded repertoires with fewer than 30,000 or more than 120,000 public chains, plus five with anomalous nucleotide sharing. Imported from immuneACCESS, the table was reduced by TCRdb to in-frame sequences with V and J called. These copies leave out some clones; in studies compared against another copy, an unresolved V gene accounts for under half, and the cause of the remainder is not known. V and J calls and clone size come straight from that table; D and trimming were deduced from the DNA. In this sample the table shows 200,000 or so clones, 75% to 85% of which occur a single time. The top ten clones comprise 2.1% of the sample.

Taken from cysteine to phenylalanine, the CDR3 has 14 residues. Left in the record is the CDR3 DNA by itself, 42 bases read in frame from the first base. The germline ends are 14 bases apart after V is trimmed by 5 bases and J by 7 bases. The germline V gene encodes CDR1 SGHTA and CDR2 FQGNSA. The paper's findings and limits, for the study overall: An earlier analysis of several hundred of the donors showed that most TCR beta V segments appeared in productive rearrangements either about 87% or about 30% of the time, which broadly matched IMGT annotations. A cluster of highly shared sequence variants was judged likely to represent a technical artifact of the sequencing pipeline. In a later genetic analysis, a missense DCLRE1C variant was associated with V-gene and J-gene trimming of TCR beta chains, and the association was replicated in an independent cohort. In a later analysis, several top co-occurrence clusters were reported to appear linked to parvovirus B19, influenza, CMV and Epstein-Barr virus. Across donors, most TCR sequences were observed very rarely, whereas some public TCRs were present in many individuals. In a later analysis, TCR association rates were found to vary across HLA loci, with the most associated TCRs seen for DRB1 alleles and the fewest for HLA-C alleles. This cohort had only TCR beta chains sequenced, and the lack of alpha or paired-chain data limited which features could be detected. A further reported finding was that TCR beta sequences accurately predicted the HLA-A and HLA-B alleles for most subjects in the first cohort. According to a later genetic analysis, donors in an Asian-associated ancestry cluster had fewer N-insertions in productive TCRs than the approximately 700-donor mean. CMV serostatus was the only immune exposure information available for the cohort. Specific HLA alleles were associated with 15,000 to 20,000 TCR beta sequences at a false discovery rate of 0.05 in a later analysis. Sequencing depth was assumed to be roughly uniform across donors in the presence/absence analyses, though that assumption may not hold. Because the 87-base-pair reads could not distinguish some IMGT-functional V segments, including TRBV6-2 and TRBV6-3, those segments were excluded. Correlated functional status among segregating V segments might be attributable to linkage disequilibrium, but an unknown experimental factor could not be ruled out. The earlier analysis of nearly 600 of the donors excluded around 17 rarely observed V segments, including chromosome 9 orphons, because counts were too low. The authors suggested that the approach could potentially be extended to other disease states and immunological phenotypes. Strong co-occurrence of HLA alleles, especially DR and DQ, made assigning TCR associations to individual alleles difficult. A total of around 150 TCR beta chains were listed by the study as associated with cytomegalovirus. Three of the identified cytomegalovirus-associated TCR beta chains were confirmed in vitro to be specific for cytomegalovirus antigens. In a later analysis, HLA-associated TCR beta chains were found to be more clonally expanded and to have lower generation probabilities than equally common non-associated chains. Most CMV-associated TCR beta chains appeared to be HLA-restricted in a later analysis, and the HLA associations seemed to be driven largely by CMV exposure. Because some donors lacked HLA typing at each locus, the association tests relied only on the typed subset. The classifier was reported to diagnose cytomegalovirus status with high specificity and sensitivity in both the original and validation cohorts.

A word on this clone: The target of this receptor is not known. No qualities accompany the bases; no much larger clone lies one base away.

The sequenced sample consisted of PBMCs. This clonotype was sampled from a woman in her late teens or twenties in good health and CMV-seropositive. Recombination linked TRBV7-2 to TRBJ2-2; TRBD2 could be the D gene, as 5 bases match. The DNA sequence is given as TGTGCCAGCAGCGGGCGGCGGGCTAACGGGGAGCTGTTTTTT. Its coded protein is CASSGRRANGELFF.